These 17 T cell receptor beta chains came from one sample sequenced in a study of T cells of healthy individuals. TCRdb re-analysed the 5' RACE reads in MiXCR, keeping a single row per CDR3 protein. The sample holds tens of thousands of distinct CDR3 sequences, about 15% seen once. The receptors here all came from a human donor in good health.

The CDR3 loop reads CASSQSQGRADTQYF. As DNA, the CDR3 is TGCGCCAGCAGCCAATCGCAGGGTCGCGCAGATACGCAGTATTTT. The chain uses TRBV4-3 and TRBJ2-3; maybe TRBD1 (5 bases). The CDR3 is made up of 15 amino acids. Germline CDR1 reads LGHNA; CDR2 reads YSLEER. Trimming shortened V by 2 bases and J by 4 bases, and 13 bases separated the two germline ends.

This clonotype was seen at least ten times. The chain has TRBV29-1 and TRBJ2-7, with D unresolved. The CDR3 contains 13 residues. V lost 4 bases, J lost 1 base, and 11 bases lay in between. Germline V CDR1 and CDR2: SQVTM, ANQGSEA. The CDR3 loop is CSVADGPSYEQYF. The DNA for the CDR3 is TGCAGCGTTGCGGACGGACCTTCCTACGAGCAGTACTTC.

The DNA for the CDR3 is TGTGCCAGCAGCTTAGATTGGACAGCAGAGCAGTTCTTC. It is translated as CASSLDWTAEQFF. J is TRBJ2-1 and V is TRBV7-2, with D tentatively TRBD1 (6 bases). The ends were cut back, 1 base at V and 10 bases at J, with 11 bases in the middle. CDR3 size: 13 residues. Looked up from germline, CDR1 is SGHTA and CDR2 is FQGNSA.

In the case of this clonotype: A single base separates this from a much larger clone, so it may be a read error. V is TRBV4-3 and J is TRBJ1-4, with D unclear. The CDR3 sequence is 15 residues long. CDR1 is LGHNA, CDR2 YSLEER, per germline. In DNA form, the CDR3 reads TGCGCCAGCAGCCAAGTAGGCAGGATAAATGAAAACCTGTTTTTT. Its translation: CASSQVGRINENLFF.

V usage is TRBV12-3 or TRBV12-4 and J usage is TRBJ2-1; D possibly matches TRBD1 or TRBD2 (5 bases each). The CDR3 spans 13 residues. The V end lost 7 bases, the J end lost 6 bases, and 13 bases lay between the germline ends. In DNA, the CDR3 is TGTGCCAGCAACTGGGGGTCCCTCAATGAGCAGTTCTTC. Protein: CASNWGSLNEQFF.

This clonotype was seen many times. The chain couples TRBV20-1 to TRBJ1-2; D might be TRBD1 (6 bases). This CDR3 is 12 amino acids long. CDR1 is DFQATT, CDR2 SNEGSKA, per germline (reference sequence). CDR3 sequence (DNA): TGCACCTTGGAGGGGGGAGCCCATGGCTACACCTTC. This sequence encodes CTLEGGAHGYTF.

This clonotype was recorded many times. The chain combines TRBV5-1 with TRBJ2-4; 8 bases match TRBD1. J was trimmed by 6 bases and V by 4 bases; bases with no gene match: 3. The CDR3 runs 13 residues. The germline V gene encodes CDR1 SGHRS and CDR2 YFSETQ. CDR3 sequence: CASSEGQGNIQYF. The CDR3 DNA reads as TGCGCCAGCAGCGAAGGACAGGGAAACATTCAGTACTTC.

This clonotype showed up many times. The CDR3 DNA follows: TGTGCCACCAGTGATGGAGGTTACACAGATACGCAGTATTTT. Translating gives CATSDGGYTDTQYF. J is TRBJ2-3 and V is TRBV24-1; tentative D call: TRBD2 (5 bases). The CDR3 is 14 amino acids. CDR1 and CDR2 from the germline V gene are KGHDR and SFDVKD. V gave up 3 bases and J gave up 2 bases, with 8 bases separating them.

This chain uses TRBV20-1 with TRBJ2-5; D is undetermined. V was trimmed by 1 base and J by 5 bases, leaving 11 bases between them. Germline assignment: CDR1 DFQATT and CDR2 SNEGSKA (reference sequence). This CDR3 has 13 residues. This CDR3 is CSARGLDMETQYF. The CDR3, as DNA: TGCAGTGCTAGAGGGCTAGATATGGAGACCCAGTACTTC.

The V call is TRBV7-9, the J call TRBJ2-5; D gene ambiguous. The CDR3 is 12 amino acids. V shed 6 bases and J shed 5 bases, with 10 bases lying between them. Germline loops: CDR1 SEHNR, CDR2 FQNEAQ (reference sequence). CDR3 in DNA: TGTGCCAGCAGGGGTGGGTTGGAGACCCAGTACTTC. Encoded protein: CASRGGLETQYF.

The gene calls are TRBV10-2 and TRBJ1-1, with D perhaps TRBD1 (5 bases). The CDR3 consists of 13 residues. V dropped 5 bases and J dropped 5 bases, with 12 bases sitting between them. Germline V lookup: CDR1 WSHSY, CDR2 SAAADI. The CDR3, as DNA: TGCGCCAGCAGTTTCCCCGGGGGGACTGAAGCTTTCTTT. Amino acids: CASSFPGGTEAFF.

Written as DNA, the CDR3 is TGTGCCAGCAGCTTACAGGGGACTAGCGGGGGGGCGGGTTACAATGAGCAGTTCTTC. It encodes CASSLQGTSGGAGYNEQFF. V usage is TRBV7-3 and J usage is TRBJ2-1; TRBD2 aligns across 16 bases. The V gene's germline CDR1 is SGHTA and CDR2 FQGTGA. The CDR3 has 19 residues. V dropped 2 bases and J dropped 4; count of bases not matched to a gene: 8.

In this sample, this clonotype turned up once. The rearrangement links TRBV5-1 to TRBJ2-1, with D possibly TRBD1 on 6 matching bases. Germline values: CDR1 SGHRS, CDR2 YFSETQ. The V end was cut by 2 bases, the J end by 9 bases, with 18 bases between. CDR3 length equals 15 residues. CDR3 sequence: CASSFMITGQGEQFF. CDR3 bases: TGCGCCAGCAGCTTCATGATAACAGGGCAGGGTGAGCAGTTCTTC.

This clonotype was observed many times. CDR3 in amino acids: CSASRTGSSYNSPLHF. In DNA, the CDR3 is TGCAGTGCTAGCCGGACAGGGAGCTCCTATAATTCACCCCTCCACTTT. V gene TRBV20-1 combines with J gene TRBJ1-6; TRBD1 matches at 8 bases. J gave up 0 bases and V 3 bases, and 4 bases lay outside the gene matches. The CDR3 length is 16 residues. The germline CDR1 and CDR2 sequences are DFQATT and SNEGSKA (reference sequence).

This clonotype was counted ten times or more. The V call is TRBV5-1, the J call TRBJ2-3, with a possible D match to TRBD1 (5 bases). V shed 4 bases and J shed 2 bases, with 17 bases lying between them. This CDR3 has 16 amino acids. The germline V gene encodes CDR1 SGHRS and CDR2 YFSETQ. In nucleotides, the CDR3 is TGCGCCAGCAGCAACCCCCAGGGAAGGGCCACAGATACGCAGTATTTT. Its translation is CASSNPQGRATDTQYF.

This clonotype occurred many times. The gene calls are TRBV12-5 and TRBJ2-5, with a weak D call TRBD1 (5 bases). The CDR3 length is 15 residues. CDR1 is LGHNT and CDR2 is FRNRAP in the germline V gene. Trimming cost V 5 bases and J 4 bases, with 17 bases left between them. This CDR3 reads CASGPRASNGETQYF. The CDR3 DNA reads TGTGCTAGTGGTCCCAGGGCTAGTAACGGAGAGACCCAGTACTTC.

Ten or more counts support this clonotype. V gene TRBV7-2 combines with J gene TRBJ1-6; D gene uncertain. Trimming took off 5 bases at V and 0 bases at J, with 11 bases between the two ends. Germline CDR1 is SGHTA and CDR2 is FQGNSA. This CDR3 contains 16 residues. The CDR3 here is CASSPGGSSYNSPLHF. The CDR3 nucleotides are TGTGCCAGCAGCCCCGGCGGCAGCTCCTATAATTCACCCCTCCACTTT.